The rows below give T cell receptor beta chains drawn from one sample of a study of blood T cells in healthy people across ages. TCRdb reanalysed the 5' RACE reads using MiXCR and keeps one entry per CDR3 protein. The table lists 800,000 to 950,000 distinct CDR3 sequences, around 34% of them singletons. The sequencing input was blood. The source is a man between 18 and 29 years old in good health. The CDR3 runs from the conserved cysteine through the conserved F or W. The order of the fields is clone size, V gene, D gene, J gene, CDR3 DNA, CDR3 protein. D genes are given only for firm matches. Size tells how often a clone was seen (once, few, many) or the class of an expanded clone, and some rows leave it out.

clone_size: .; v_call: TRBV2; d_call: .; j_call: TRBJ1-2; cdr3_nt: TGTGCCAGCAGTGACGAGACAGCTTCTAACTATGGCTACACCTTC; cdr3_aa: CASSDETASNYGYTF
clone_size: few; v_call: TRBV5-1; d_call: TRBD1; j_call: TRBJ1-6; cdr3_nt: TGCGCCAGCAGCCCCTCCGGGACAGGGTTACATAATTCACCCCTCCACTTT; cdr3_aa: CASSPSGTGLHNSPLHF
clone_size: few; v_call: TRBV7-2; d_call: .; j_call: TRBJ2-3; cdr3_nt: TGTGCCAGCAGCTTAGCGATCGCAGGGACCTCCACAGATACGCAGTATTTT; cdr3_aa: CASSLAIAGTSTDTQYF
clone_size: few; v_call: TRBV20-1; d_call: TRBD1; j_call: TRBJ1-2; cdr3_nt: TGCAGTGCGGAGCAGGGGGTCCATGGCTACACCTTC; cdr3_aa: CSAEQGVHGYTF
clone_size: .; v_call: TRBV4-1; d_call: TRBD1; j_call: TRBJ1-5; cdr3_nt: TGCGCCAGCAGCCAAGATTTCACCAGGGCAGGGGGCCGGTATAGCAATCAGCCCCAGCATTTT; cdr3_aa: CASSQDFTRAGGRYSNQPQHF
clone_size: many; v_call: TRBV9; d_call: TRBD1; j_call: TRBJ2-3; cdr3_nt: TGTGCCAGCAGCACAGGACAGGGGGCTAGAACGCCTAGGACAGATACGCAGTATTTT; cdr3_aa: CASSTGQGARTPRTDTQYF
clone_size: many; v_call: TRBV3-1; d_call: .; j_call: TRBJ2-1; cdr3_nt: TGTGCCAGCAGCCCGTGGAGAAGGGATGAGCAGTTCTTC; cdr3_aa: CASSPWRRDEQFF
clone_size: many; v_call: TRBV7-2; d_call: .; j_call: TRBJ2-3; cdr3_nt: TGTGCCAGCAGCTTACCGCTGCCGGGAGTAGGAGCAGATACGCAGTATTTT; cdr3_aa: CASSLPLPGVGADTQYF
clone_size: .; v_call: TRBV20-1; d_call: .; j_call: TRBJ1-1; cdr3_nt: TGCAGTGCTCCGGGACCCAACACTGAAGCTTTCTTT; cdr3_aa: CSAPGPNTEAFF
clone_size: .; v_call: TRBV10-3; d_call: TRBD2; j_call: TRBJ2-3; cdr3_nt: TGTGCCATCAACCGCGGGGGGAGCGGGGGTCAAACAGATACGCAGTATTTT; cdr3_aa: CAINRGGSGGQTDTQYF
clone_size: .; v_call: TRBV14; d_call: .; j_call: TRBJ1-4; cdr3_nt: TGTGCCAGCAGCCCCCACCGGGGAACTAATGAAAAACTGTTTTTT; cdr3_aa: CASSPHRGTNEKLFF
clone_size: .; v_call: TRBV6-4; d_call: .; j_call: TRBJ1-6; cdr3_nt: TGTGCCAGCAGTTCGACGGACGGAATCAATTCACCCCTCCACTTT; cdr3_aa: CASSSTDGINSPLHF
clone_size: .; v_call: TRBV12-3/TRBV12-4; d_call: .; j_call: TRBJ2-2; cdr3_nt: TGTGCCAGCAGTTTAAAGTCAGACGGGGAGCTGTTTTTT; cdr3_aa: CASSLKSDGELFF
clone_size: few; v_call: TRBV6-6; d_call: .; j_call: TRBJ1-4; cdr3_nt: TGTGCCAGCAGTTACCCCGACGGGGAGGATGAAAAACTGTTTTTT; cdr3_aa: CASSYPDGEDEKLFF
clone_size: .; v_call: TRBV4-2; d_call: TRBD1; j_call: TRBJ2-2; cdr3_nt: TGTGCCAGCAGCCGAGAGAGACAGGGGGCGCAGAACGGGGAGCTGTTTTTT; cdr3_aa: CASSRERQGAQNGELFF
clone_size: many; v_call: TRBV10-3; d_call: TRBD2; j_call: TRBJ2-2; cdr3_nt: TGTGCCATCAGTGACCTTGAGACTAGCGGGGGGACCGGGGAGCTGTTTTTT; cdr3_aa: CAISDLETSGGTGELFF
clone_size: .; v_call: TRBV29-1; d_call: .; j_call: TRBJ2-1; cdr3_nt: TGCAGCGTTGGGAGGATCGGCAATGAGCAGTTCTTC; cdr3_aa: CSVGRIGNEQFF
clone_size: .; v_call: TRBV28; d_call: .; j_call: TRBJ2-6; cdr3_nt: TGTGCCAGCAGTCCGGGTGGGGGCGAAATCCGCTCTGGGGCCAACGTCCTGACTTTC; cdr3_aa: CASSPGGGEIRSGANVLTF
clone_size: .; v_call: TRBV20-1; d_call: .; j_call: TRBJ1-5; cdr3_nt: TGCAGTGCCGGGGGGGAGAGCAATCAGCCCCAGCATTTT; cdr3_aa: CSAGGESNQPQHF